This section outlines one TCR beta chain sequence together with its context. Antigen: not known. This sample was taken from a study of T cells expressing NK-cell markers. Study-wide background: Within the sequenced cohort of eight donors, seven exhibited HCMV seropositivity and one was seronegative.

Scientists made TCR beta cDNA using 5'RACE template switching with UMIs. TCRdb processed the 5' RACE reads again and assigns one entry to each CDR3 protein, with no DNA. Across some 300,000 distinct CDR3 sequences, the top ten clones capture approximately 0.39% of the sample. Study-wide points: Top CD8+ clonotypes included the dominant CD3+CD56+NKG2C+ clonotypes in 5 or 6 donors. The CD3+CD56-NKG2C+ fraction of several donors was likewise dominated by these clonotypes.

CDR1 is KGHDR and CDR2 is SFDVKD in the germline V gene. The CDR3 totals 16 residues. Sequencing input: blood T cells: a sorted CD56 or NKG2C T cell subset, CD4+ or CD8+ T cells, or bulk PBMC T cells (not recorded which). The chain couples TRBV24-1 to TRBJ2-1; TCRdb's D call of TRBD1 is untestable without DNA. The clonotype comes from a man aged 18-30 years in good health. The CDR3: CATSESGLLGGNEQFF.